The 30 T cell receptor beta chains listed next were all sequenced from one sample in a study of OX40 agonist ivuxolimab in advanced cancers. Sequenced by immunoSEQ multiplex PCR; TCRdb stores in-frame clones only, minus some. Altogether 15,000 to 20,000 clones are present, around 80% being singletons, with the ten largest covering 25% to 30%. Sequenced here: CD4+ or CD8+ T cells sorted from blood, sampled in a trial of the OX40 agonist ivuxolimab. The receptors were sampled from an adult with an advanced solid tumor such as melanoma, head and neck, liver or kidney cancer.

This clone came up once. The chain recombines TRBV5-1 with TRBJ1-1; D unresolved. The CDR3 length is 14 residues. Trimming stripped 0 bases from V and 4 bases from J, with 10 bases between. Germline CDR1 reads SGHRS; CDR2 reads YFSETQ. CDR3: CASSLGAFGTEAFF. In DNA, the CDR3 is TGCGCCAGCAGCTTGGGGGCTTTCGGCACTGAAGCTTTCTTT.

V usage is TRBV28 and J usage is TRBJ1-2; no reliable D call. The CDR3 runs to 13 residues. Per the germline V gene, CDR1 is MDHEN and CDR2 is SYDVKM. V was trimmed by 6 bases and J by 4 bases, leaving 12 bases between them. This CDR3 is CASRSGGSYGYTF. The CDR3 DNA sequence: TGTGCCAGCAGATCGGGCGGCTCCTATGGCTACACCTTC.

The V call is TRBV7-6, the J call TRBJ2-1, with 8 bases that match TRBD2. V was pared by 1 base and J by 0 bases, with 5 bases of the junction left unmatched. The CDR3 extends over 17 amino acids. CDR1 and CDR2 from the germline V gene are SGHVS and FNYEAQ. CDR3 DNA: TGTGCCAGCAGCTTAGGGTCGGGGGGGAGCTCCTACAATGAGCAGTTCTTC. Translating gives CASSLGSGGSSYNEQFF.

The rearrangement uses TRBV19 and TRBJ2-3; 8 bases are a match to TRBD2. Germline lookup yields CDR1 LNHDA and CDR2 SQIVND (reference sequence). Losses at the gene ends were 1 base for V and 0 bases for J; bases not matched to a gene: 12. The CDR3 consists of 19 residues. The CDR3 loop reads CASSIGALVAGGSTDTQYF. As DNA, the CDR3 is TGTGCCAGTAGTATAGGCGCGCTGGTGGCGGGGGGTAGCACAGATACGCAGTATTTT.

This clone showed up just once. V gene TRBV4-1 combines with J gene TRBJ1-3; D is ambiguous. CDR3 length: 14 residues. The V end was cut by 1 base, the J end by 0 bases, with 4 bases between. The germline gives CDR1 MGHRA, CDR2 YSYEKL. In nucleotides, the CDR3 is TGCGCCAGCAGCCAAGTCCGCTCTGGAAACACCATATATTTT. As protein: CASSQVRSGNTIYF.

V usage is TRBV7-8 and J usage is TRBJ2-1; TRBD2 matches 11 bases. The CDR3 sequence is 14 residues long. Trimming took 5 bases from V and 4 from J; bases not matched to a gene: 1. The germline CDR1 and CDR2 sequences are SGHVS and FQNEAQ. The CDR3 DNA sequence: TGTGCCAGCAGCGGACTAGCGGGTTACAATGAGCAGTTCTTC. It yields the protein CASSGLAGYNEQFF.

The chain recombines TRBV4-1 with TRBJ1-2; possible D gene TRBD1, 6 bases. V was shortened by 1 base and J by 5 bases, with 14 bases between the two germline ends. Looked up from germline, CDR1 is MGHRA and CDR2 is YSYEKL. The CDR3 consists of 15 residues. The CDR3 protein is CASSQVTGEGYGYTF. The CDR3 region has the DNA TGCGCCAGCAGCCAAGTGACAGGCGAGGGGTATGGCTACACCTTC.

V and J are TRBV6-1 and TRBJ1-1, with D perhaps TRBD1 (6 bases). V was trimmed by 3 bases and J by 1 base, leaving 9 bases between them. Germline V gene data show CDR1 as MNHNS and CDR2 as SASEGT. The CDR3 extends over 14 amino acids. The CDR3, as DNA: TGTGCCAGCAGTGAGACAGGTGAGAACACTGAAGCTTTCTTT. Its translation: CASSETGENTEAFF.

The rearrangement links TRBV6-1 to TRBJ1-2; D possibly corresponds to TRBD1 (5 bases). Germline V gives CDR1 MNHNS, CDR2 SASEGT. The CDR3 loop spans 15 amino acids. The V end was cut by 1 base, the J end by 4 bases, with 13 bases between. The CDR3 DNA reads TGTGCCAGCAGTGAAGGTGCAGGGTTTAGCTATGGCTACACCTTC. Translated: CASSEGAGFSYGYTF.

The CDR3 reads CASSEFASGENIQYF. The CDR3 DNA follows: TGTGCCAGCAGTGAATTTGCTAGCGGGGAAAACATTCAGTACTTC. The chain combines TRBV2 with TRBJ2-4; 9 bases match TRBD2. This CDR3 has 15 residues. Trimming at V came to 2 bases and at J to 5 bases, leaving 4 bases not matched to a gene. Germline V lookup: CDR1 SNHLY, CDR2 FYNNEI.

This clone is a singleton in its sample. This rearrangement joins TRBV10-3 to TRBJ2-1; D is unclear. CDR1 ENHRY and CDR2 SYGVKD come from the germline V gene. V was trimmed by 2 bases and J by 3 bases, leaving 8 bases between them. The CDR3 is 14 residues long. CDR3 DNA: TGTGCCATCAGTGAGGAGGATGACTACAATGAGCAGTTCTTC. This translates into CAISEEDDYNEQFF.

This clone appeared a single time. The chain has TRBV5-4 and TRBJ2-1; D is uncertain. Trimming removed 9 bases at V and 0 bases at J, with 16 bases between. The CDR3 extends over 15 amino acids. CDR1 is SGHNT and CDR2 is YYREEE in the germline V gene (reference sequence). CDR3 residues: CAMGRASSSYNEQFF. In DNA form, the CDR3 reads TGTGCCATGGGAAGGGCCTCGAGCTCCTACAATGAGCAGTTCTTC.

The V call is TRBV7-9, the J call TRBJ1-3; TRBD1 matches 9 bases. Germline-derived CDR1 and CDR2 are SEHNR and FQNEAQ (reference sequence). Trimming cost V 5 bases and J 3 bases; bases outside gene matches: 5. This CDR3 region has 15 residues. CDR3 coding DNA: TGTGCCAGCAGCCGTCGGGACAGGGTTGGAAACACCATATATTTT. Protein: CASSRRDRVGNTIYF.

The rearrangement joins TRBV7-9 to TRBJ2-7, with a weak D call TRBD1 (6 bases). V lost 5 bases and J 0 bases, leaving 11 bases between the germline ends. The CDR3 is 14 residues long. Looked up from germline, CDR1 is SEHNR and CDR2 is FQNEAQ (reference sequence). The CDR3 nucleotides are TGTGCCAGCAGCAAAGAGGACAGCTCCTACGAGCAGTACTTC. Translating gives CASSKEDSSYEQYF.

With respect to this clone: At one end, the junction sequence differs from germline, possibly due to a read error. This rearrangement joins TRBV6-6 to TRBJ2-7; no firm D call. This CDR3 spans 11 amino acids. Germline assignment: CDR1 MNHNY and CDR2 SVGAGI (reference sequence). CDR3 in amino acids: CASSHSYEQYF. The DNA for the CDR3 is TGTGCCAGCAGTCACTCCTACGAGCAGTACTTC.

The chain combines TRBV27 with TRBJ1-1; 7 bases are shared with TRBD1. Germline CDR1 is MNHEY and CDR2 is SMNVEV (reference sequence). The CDR3 has 16 residues. V trimming: 5 bases; J trimming: 0 bases; junction bases outside the gene matches: 9. The CDR3 loop is CASSPEGQLMNTEAFF. Written as DNA, the CDR3 is TGTGCCAGCAGTCCTGAGGGACAGCTCATGAACACTGAAGCTTTCTTT.

The chain links TRBV7-9 to TRBJ2-3; D possibly uses TRBD1 or TRBD2 (5 bases each). The CDR3 contains 18 residues. Per the germline V gene, CDR1 is SEHNR and CDR2 is FQNEAQ (reference sequence). The V end was cut by 3 bases, the J end by 4 bases, with 23 bases between. For the CDR3, the DNA is TGTGCCAGCAGCTTCCCTCTGGATGAGGGGCGGGTTGCAGATACGCAGTATTTT. Translated: CASSFPLDEGRVADTQYF.

The V call is TRBV5-5, the J call TRBJ2-7; 8 bases align to TRBD1. CDR3 length equals 13 residues. Per germline, CDR1 SGHKS and CDR2 YYEKEE (reference sequence). With V trimmed by 4 bases and J by 6 bases, 6 bases remained unmatched. For the CDR3, the DNA is TGTGCCAGCAGCCAGGGGGCTGGGGGCGAGCAGTACTTC. It is translated as CASSQGAGGEQYF.

The chain is built from TRBV2 and TRBJ2-7; 9 bases align to TRBD1. Germline CDR1 reads SNHLY; CDR2 reads FYNNEI. V lost 6 bases to trimming and J lost 6 bases; unmatched junction nucleotides: 12. CDR3 size: 15 residues. CDR3: CASRLGQGENSEQYF. DNA of the CDR3: TGTGCCAGCAGGTTGGGACAGGGTGAAAACTCCGAGCAGTACTTC.

This rearrangement joins TRBV4-1 to TRBJ2-6; D remains unclear. CDR3 size: 18 residues. The V and J ends lost 0 bases and 0 bases respectively, with 12 bases between them. Germline V lookup: CDR1 MGHRA, CDR2 YSYEKL. In nucleotides, the CDR3 is TGCGCCAGCAGCCAAGATCCAAGGCGACCCTCTGGGGCCAACGTCCTGACTTTC. Translation: CASSQDPRRPSGANVLTF.

V gene TRBV6-5 combines with J gene TRBJ2-7; the match to TRBD2 covers 7 bases. The CDR3 contains 15 residues. CDR1 and CDR2 from the germline V gene are MNHEY and SVGAGI. Germline trimming cut 2 bases from V and 0 bases from J; bases unmatched to any gene: 4. The CDR3 nucleotides read TGTGCCAGCAGTTACGCGGGGGATAGCTCCTACGAGCAGTACTTC. Translation: CASSYAGDSSYEQYF.

The CDR3 DNA reads as TGCGCCAGCAGGTCAGGGGGCCCTACGAACACCGGGGAGCTGTTTTTT. Its protein product is CASRSGGPTNTGELFF. This sequence joins TRBV10-2 and TRBJ2-2; TRBD1 matches 8 bases. Germline-derived CDR1 and CDR2 are WSHSY and SAAADI. The V gene end was trimmed by 6 bases and the J gene end by 0 bases; junction bases not matched to a gene: 6. The CDR3 spans 16 residues.

V gene TRBV5-4 combines with J gene TRBJ2-7, with 12 positions matching TRBD2. The CDR3 is 16 residues long. V shed 2 bases and J 2 bases; nucleotides not matched to a gene: 5. Germline CDR1 and CDR2: SGHNT and YYREEE (reference sequence). The CDR3: CASSFGTSGLTYEQYF. As DNA, the CDR3 is TGTGCCAGCAGCTTCGGGACTAGCGGGCTGACCTACGAGCAGTACTTC.

The genes are TRBV2 and TRBJ1-5, with a tentative D call TRBD1 (5 bases). From germline, CDR1 is SNHLY and CDR2 FYNNEI. CDR3 length: 14 amino acids. Trimming shortened V by 9 bases and J by 2 bases, and 14 bases separated the two germline ends. CDR3 nucleotide sequence: TGTGCCAGTGAGACTGGGGGGGGCAATCAGCCCCAGCATTTT. It translates to CASETGGGNQPQHF.

V gene TRBV6-1 combines with J gene TRBJ1-2, with D possibly matching TRBD1 (5 bases). Germline V CDR1 and CDR2: MNHNS, SASEGT. With 10 bases removed from V and 0 bases from J, the gap between germline ends came to 12 bases. The CDR3 contains 13 residues. The CDR3 bases are TGTGCCATTAAGGACAACCCTAACTATGGCTACACCTTC. This codes for CAIKDNPNYGYTF.

This clone is medium-sized (0.01 to 0.1%) by share. This chain joins TRBV10-3 and TRBJ2-2; D is tentatively TRBD1 or TRBD2 (5 bases each). The germline CDR1 and CDR2 sequences are ENHRY and SYGVKD. Trimming took 0 bases from V and 5 from J, leaving 16 bases between them. The CDR3 sequence is 17 residues long. CDR3 region: CAISESMVGERTGELFF. CDR3 in DNA: TGTGCCATCAGTGAGTCGATGGTGGGGGAGCGGACCGGGGAGCTGTTTTTT.

A few counts support this clone. The chain couples TRBV6-5 to TRBJ2-2; D uncertain. The CDR3 extends over 13 amino acids. Germline V gene data show CDR1 as MNHEY and CDR2 as SVGAGI. The ends were cut back, 6 bases at V and 5 bases at J, with 10 bases in the middle. The CDR3 loop is CASSWKGTGELFF. In nucleotides, the CDR3 is TGTGCCAGCAGCTGGAAGGGAACCGGGGAGCTGTTTTTT.

This clone is medium-sized (0.01 to 0.1%) in the sample. The chain joins TRBV9 to TRBJ2-3; the match to TRBD2 covers 9 bases. The germline V gene encodes CDR1 SGDLS and CDR2 YYNGEE. V lost 3 bases to trimming and J lost 0 bases; unmatched junction nucleotides: 5. There are 16 residues in the CDR3. CDR3 residues: CASSAGAGGSTDTQYF. The CDR3 DNA follows: TGTGCCAGCAGCGCTGGAGCGGGGGGAAGCACAGATACGCAGTATTTT.

The chain employs TRBV9 and TRBJ1-2; D gene uncertain. The CDR3 is made up of 14 amino acids. The V end lost 1 base, the J end lost 1 base, and 8 bases lay between the germline ends. The germline V gene encodes CDR1 SGDLS and CDR2 YYNGEE. CDR3 DNA: TGTGCCAGCAGCGTATCTGAAAATAACTATGGCTACACCTTC. The encoded protein is CASSVSENNYGYTF.

The chain employs TRBV27 and TRBJ2-1, with D possibly matching TRBD2 (7 bases). The V end lost 7 bases, the J end lost 13 bases, and 14 bases lay between the germline ends. Germline CDR1 and CDR2: MNHEY and SMNVEV (reference sequence). The CDR3 contains 11 residues. The CDR3: CASTDSGIQFF. CDR3 sequence (DNA): TGTGCCAGCACGGACAGCGGGATTCAGTTCTTC.